This is a list of T cell receptor beta chains from one sample in a study of technical replicates of blood from several donors. Repertoires were generated with immunoSEQ multiplex PCR, while TCRdb's copy carries only in-frame clones and drops some. The repertoire holds just over 95,000 clones, with approximately 95% as singletons. Specimen: T cells isolated from PBMCs. The source is a human donor in good health. Each CDR3 is given with its conserved first and last residue. A D gene is named only where the DNA matches it firmly. Not all rows give a size; the values are once, few, many and, for expanded clones, a class.

TRBV5-1,NA,TRBJ2-7,NA,TGCGCCAGCAGCTTGATGCTCGGGACAACCTACGAGCAGTACTTC,CASSLMLGTTYEQYF
TRBV30,NA,TRBJ1-2,TRBD1,TGTGCCTGGAGCCCGGGACAGGGGAAAGGCTACACCTTC,CAWSPGQGKGYTF
TRBV7-6,NA,TRBJ1-5,NA,TGTGCCAGCAGCTTAGAGGTGGGCGGGCAGCCCCAGCATTTT,CASSLEVGGQPQHF
TRBV11-3,NA,TRBJ2-7,NA,TGTGCCAGCAGCCCGGAGGGGCGGGGTGAGCAGTACTTC,CASSPEGRGEQYF
TRBV7-9,NA,TRBJ2-1,NA,TGTGCCAGCAGTCCCGGGGGAGATGAGCAGTTCTTC,CASSPGGDEQFF
TRBV4-1,NA,TRBJ2-1,NA,TGCGCCAGCAGTCAAGTGGTGGTACTCAATGAGCAGTTCTTC,CASSQVVVLNEQFF
TRBV30,NA,TRBJ2-5,NA,TGTGCCTGGAAACAGGGTGACGGGACCCAGTACTTC,CAWKQGDGTQYF
TRBV9,NA,TRBJ1-3,NA,TGTGCCAGCAGCGTAGGGGATCACTACAGGGCTGGAAACACCATATATTTT,CASSVGDHYRAGNTIYF
TRBV4-1,NA,TRBJ1-5,NA,TGCGCCAGCAGCCAAGAGGGGGCCTTAGGTAGTTTCAATCAGCCCCAGCATTTT,CASSQEGALGSFNQPQHF
TRBV5-1,NA,TRBJ2-1,NA,TGCGCCAGCAGCTTTTACGCGGAAATTTACAATGAGCAGTTCTTC,CASSFYAEIYNEQFF
TRBV6-1,NA,TRBJ2-1,NA,TGTGCCAGCAGGGAGTTCATGAGGGACTACAATGAGCAGTTCTTC,CASREFMRDYNEQFF
TRBV27,NA,TRBJ2-7,TRBD1,TGTGCCAGCAGTTTCTACAGGGGGACCTACGAGCAGTACTTC,CASSFYRGTYEQYF
TRBV6-5,NA,TRBJ2-7,TRBD2,TGTGCCAGCGCTAGCGGGGGGGGGTGGGAGCAGTACTTC,CASASGGGWEQYF
TRBV7-8,NA,TRBJ1-6,NA,TGTGCCAGCAGCTTAGATGTACGGGTAGCCTATAATTCACCCCTCCACTTT,CASSLDVRVAYNSPLHF
TRBV4-1,NA,TRBJ2-1,TRBD2,TGCGCCAGCAGCTTCCGGACTAGCTTAGATGAGCAGTTCTTC,CASSFRTSLDEQFF
TRBV7-2,once,TRBJ2-7,NA,TGTGCCAGCAGTTCATCGAGGGCCCACGAGCAGTACTTC,CASSSSRAHEQYF
TRBV12-2,once,TRBJ2-2,NA,TGTGCAAGTCGCTTAGCGCCACAGGGGGTTGGAAACAAGGGCGGGGAGCTGTTTTTT,CASRLAPQGVGNKGGELFF
TRBV7-9,NA,TRBJ1-2,TRBD1,TGTGCCAGCAGCTTAGAGACAGGGTTCCGTGGCTACACCTTC,CASSLETGFRGYTF
TRBV27,NA,TRBJ2-7,NA,TGTGCCAGCGGGGGGTATGGCCCCTACGAGCAGTACTTC,CASGGYGPYEQYF
TRBV19,NA,TRBJ2-3,NA,TGTGCCAGTAGTTCTCGGGGGGCGGGCACAGATACGCAGTATTTT,CASSSRGAGTDTQYF
TRBV6-1,NA,TRBJ1-5,NA,TGTGCCAGCAGTGAAGAGAGACAACAGCCCCAGCATTTT,CASSEERQQPQHF
TRBV10-2,NA,TRBJ2-7,NA,TGCGCCAGCAGTGACGTCGCCTACGAGCAGTACTTC,CASSDVAYEQYF
TRBV7-6,NA,TRBJ2-5,TRBD2,TGTGCCAGCAGCTTAAGGCTAAGCGGGGGCCCGGAAGAGACCCAGTACTTC,CASSLRLSGGPEETQYF
TRBV28,NA,TRBJ2-1,TRBD2,TGTGCCAGCAGTTCCGGACTAGTGGGCTACAATGAGCAGTTCTTC,CASSSGLVGYNEQFF
TRBV6-6,NA,TRBJ2-7,NA,TGTGCCAGCAGCGACGGATTCGGAGGTACCAAGCAGTACTTC,CASSDGFGGTKQYF
TRBV6-5,NA,TRBJ2-7,NA,TGTGCCAGCCATAGCTACTCCTACGAGCAGTACTTC,CASHSYSYEQYF
TRBV7-9,NA,TRBJ1-1,TRBD1,TGTGCCAGCAGCCCCCCACAGGGGGCCTTGAACACTGAAGCTTTCTTT,CASSPPQGALNTEAFF
TRBV6-4,NA,TRBJ2-1,TRBD2,TGTGCCAGCAGTCTAGCGGGGGGGCCGGGCAATGAGCAGTTCTTC,CASSLAGGPGNEQFF
TRBV11-2,NA,TRBJ2-7,NA,TGTGCCAGCAGCTTAAATAGGGGCTTGGAGCAGTACTTC,CASSLNRGLEQYF
TRBV19,NA,TRBJ2-7,NA,TGTGCCAGTAGTATAGGGGCAGGGGAGGGCTCCTACGAGCAGTACTTC,CASSIGAGEGSYEQYF
TRBV28,NA,TRBJ2-7,NA,TGTGCCAGCAGTTTATTCACACGGCTAGGCTACGAGCAGTACTTC,CASSLFTRLGYEQYF
TRBV7-9,NA,TRBJ2-5,TRBD2,TGTGCCAGCAGCCCTCGCCCCAGCGGGATGGGGGAGACCCAGTACTTC,CASSPRPSGMGETQYF
TRBV28,NA,TRBJ2-7,NA,TGTGCCAGCAGTTTAGGGGCAGGCCCCTACGAGCAGTACTTC,CASSLGAGPYEQYF
TRBV2,NA,TRBJ1-1,NA,TGTGCCAGCAGCGTTAACAGGGTTGGGGCTTTCTTT,CASSVNRVGAFF
TRBV21-1,NA,TRBJ1-3,NA,TGTGCCAGCAGCGGCCAAGACACATCTGGAAACACCATATATTTT,CASSGQDTSGNTIYF
TRBV6-5,NA,TRBJ1-2,NA,TGTGCCAGCAGTTACTCAGGGGGGGTCGCGATTTATGGCTACACCTTC,CASSYSGGVAIYGYTF
TRBV30,once,TRBJ1-3,NA,TGTGCCTGGGATCCAGGGGTCGGAAACACCATATATTTT,CAWDPGVGNTIYF
TRBV15,NA,TRBJ1-1,NA,TGTGCCACCAGCAGCCGCTCGGGACAAGAAGCTTTCTTT,CATSSRSGQEAFF
TRBV9,NA,TRBJ2-3,TRBD2,TGTGCCAGCAGCTCTCCCCGGGGGACTAGCGGGGGGGCAATAGATACGCAGTATTTT,CASSSPRGTSGGAIDTQYF
TRBV15,NA,TRBJ1-4,NA,TGTGCCACCAGCAGAGTCGGTCGGAAACTGTTTTTT,CATSRVGRKLFF
TRBV2,NA,TRBJ1-1,NA,TGTGCCAGCAGTGTAAGGGGCTTGAACACTGAAGCTTTCTTT,CASSVRGLNTEAFF
TRBV6-4,NA,TRBJ2-7,NA,TGTGCCAGCAGTGAGGTGCACAGGGCCTACGAGCAGTACTTC,CASSEVHRAYEQYF
TRBV30,NA,TRBJ2-5,NA,TGTGCCTGGAGTTTCTGGAGGGGCCAGTACCAAGAGACCCAGTACTTC,CAWSFWRGQYQETQYF
TRBV27,NA,TRBJ2-1,NA,TGTGCCAGCTCCCGGGGCTCCTACAATGAGCAGTTCTTC,CASSRGSYNEQFF
TRBV5-6,NA,TRBJ2-7,NA,TGTGCCAGCAGCTTGGAGGGGGTCTGGTACGAGCAGTACTTC,CASSLEGVWYEQYF
TRBV23-1,once,TRBJ2-1,NA,TGCGCCAGCAGTCAATCCGAGCTTGGGGCTTACAATGAGCAGTTCTTC,CASSQSELGAYNEQFF
TRBV7-6,NA,TRBJ2-1,NA,TGTGCCAGCAGCTTGGGAACGGCGGGGTCCTCCTACAATGAGCAGTTCTTC,CASSLGTAGSSYNEQFF
TRBV2,NA,TRBJ1-1,NA,TGTGCCAGCAGTGAAAGAGATCTCCGAGGGAACACTGAAGCTTTCTTT,CASSERDLRGNTEAFF
TRBV5-1,NA,TRBJ1-2,TRBD1,TGCGCCAGCAGCCCTGAGTCAACAGGGGTATATGGCTACACCTTC,CASSPESTGVYGYTF
TRBV11-3,NA,TRBJ2-1,NA,TGTGCCAGCAGCTTAAGGCTAGCGCCTGGGTTCAATGAGCAGTTCTTC,CASSLRLAPGFNEQFF
TRBV10-1,NA,TRBJ2-3,NA,TGCGCCAGCAGTGAAGGGGAGGTCATAGATACGCAGTATTTT,CASSEGEVIDTQYF
TRBV27,NA,TRBJ2-5,TRBD2,TGTGCCAGCAGTAGGCGACTAGCGGGAGGGCCGAGGGTTCGGGAGACCCAGTACTTC,CASSRRLAGGPRVRETQYF
TRBV7-7,NA,TRBJ2-3,NA,TGTGCCAGCAGCTTAGGACAGGCCACAGATACGCAGTATTTT,CASSLGQATDTQYF
TRBV27,NA,TRBJ1-2,NA,TGTGCCAGCAGTTTAGTCCGGGAGGAGGGCTACACCTTC,CASSLVREEGYTF
TRBV6-6,NA,TRBJ2-7,NA,TGTGCCAGCAGTTACTCTAGCGAGAGCTACGAGCAGTACTTC,CASSYSSESYEQYF